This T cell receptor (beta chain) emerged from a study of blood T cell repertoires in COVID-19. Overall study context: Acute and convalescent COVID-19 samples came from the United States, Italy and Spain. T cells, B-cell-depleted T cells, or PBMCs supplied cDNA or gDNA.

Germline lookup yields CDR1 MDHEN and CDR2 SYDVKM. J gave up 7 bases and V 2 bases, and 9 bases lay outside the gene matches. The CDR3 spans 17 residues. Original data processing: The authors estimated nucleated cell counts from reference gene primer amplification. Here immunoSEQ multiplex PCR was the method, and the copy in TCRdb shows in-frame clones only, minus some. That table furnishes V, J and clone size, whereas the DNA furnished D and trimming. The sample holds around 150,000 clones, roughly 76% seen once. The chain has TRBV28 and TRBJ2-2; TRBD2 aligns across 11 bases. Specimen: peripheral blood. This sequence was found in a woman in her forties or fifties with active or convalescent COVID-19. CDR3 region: CASSLATSGSRDGELFF. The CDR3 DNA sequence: TGTGCCAGCAGTTTAGCAACTAGCGGGAGTAGGGACGGGGAGCTGTTTTTT. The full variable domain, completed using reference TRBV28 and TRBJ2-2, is DVKVTQSSRYLVKRTGEKVFLECVQDMDHENMFWYRQDPGLGLRLIYFSYDVKMKEKGDIPEGYSVSREKKERFSLILESASTNQTSMYLCASSLATSGSRDGELFFGEGSRLTVL.